One T cell receptor (beta chain) is described in this entry. The antigen is unknown. This specimen comes from a study of OX40 agonist ivuxolimab in advanced cancers. For the study at large: One hepatocellular carcinoma and two cutaneous melanoma patients partially responded.

Sequencing used immunoSEQ multiplex PCR; TCRdb keeps in-frame clones, though not all of them. The table lists some 14,000 clones, approximately 80% of them singletons. V shed 4 bases and J shed 4 bases, with 14 bases lying between them. Germline assignment: CDR1 SQVTM and CDR2 ANQGSEA. The length of the CDR3 is 13 residues. Study-level points and caveats: CD8+ T cells averaged more expanded clones than CD4+. It was not determined which antigens were specifically recognized by the peripheral T cells that had undergone clonal expansion.

Sample: CD4+ or CD8+ T cells sorted from blood, taken in a trial of the OX40 agonist ivuxolimab. The rearrangement joins TRBV29-1 to TRBJ2-7; D possibly corresponds to TRBD1 (6 bases). The clonotype comes from an adult with an advanced solid tumor such as melanoma, head and neck, liver or kidney cancer. CDR3 coding DNA: TGCAGCGTTGGTCAGGGGCTTCAATACGAGCAGTACTTC. Protein sequence: CSVGQGLQYEQYF.